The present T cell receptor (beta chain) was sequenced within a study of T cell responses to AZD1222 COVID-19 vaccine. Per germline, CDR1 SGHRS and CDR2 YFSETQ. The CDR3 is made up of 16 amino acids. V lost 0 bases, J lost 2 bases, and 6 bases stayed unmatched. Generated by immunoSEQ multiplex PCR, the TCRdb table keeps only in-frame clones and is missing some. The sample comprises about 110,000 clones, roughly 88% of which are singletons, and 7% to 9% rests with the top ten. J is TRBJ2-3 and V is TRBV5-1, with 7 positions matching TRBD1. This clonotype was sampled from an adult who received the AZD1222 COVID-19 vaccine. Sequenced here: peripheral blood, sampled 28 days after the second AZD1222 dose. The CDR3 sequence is CASSLARDRHTDTQYF. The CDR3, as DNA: TGCGCCAGCAGCTTGGCAAGGGACAGACACACAGATACGCAGTATTTT.